This TCR beta chain was profiled in a study of T cells after posttransplantation cyclophosphamide. Study outcomes and limitations: TRB overlap between skin or GI tissue T cells and blood was limited. Recipient CMV seropositivity and CMV reactivation strongly tracked TRB clonality.

Concerning this clone itself: What it binds is unknown. Germline is not matched at one junction end, which may reflect a read error. This CDR3 is also generated by other DNA sequences in the sample.

Sequenced by immunoSEQ multiplex PCR; TCRdb stores in-frame clones only, minus some. The repertoire holds around 31,000 clones, with roughly 90% as singletons. The naive gate required viable CD3+CD4+ or CD3+CD8+ cells with CCR7+CD45RA+CD45RO-CD95-CD27+CD28+ phenotype. Per the germline V gene, CDR1 is SEHNR and CDR2 is FQNEAQ (reference sequence). There are 13 residues in the CDR3. The sequence was collected from a man aged 25-45 years in good health and a related stem cell transplant donor. The sample consisted of naive CD4+ T cells sorted from blood. V usage is TRBV7-9 and J usage is TRBJ1-1; a possible D gene is TRBD1 (5 bases). The DNA for the CDR3 is TGTGCCAGCAGTCCCACGGACATCACTGAGGCTTTCTTT. Its protein product is CASSPTDITEAFF. The complete variable domain, with remaining parts taken from reference TRBV7-9 and TRBJ1-1, reads DTGVSQNPRHKITKRGQNVTFRCDPISEHNRLYWYRQTLGQGPEFLTYFQNEAQLEKSRLLSDRFSAERPKGSFSTLEIQRTEQGDSAMYLCASSPTDITEAFFGQGTRLTVV.